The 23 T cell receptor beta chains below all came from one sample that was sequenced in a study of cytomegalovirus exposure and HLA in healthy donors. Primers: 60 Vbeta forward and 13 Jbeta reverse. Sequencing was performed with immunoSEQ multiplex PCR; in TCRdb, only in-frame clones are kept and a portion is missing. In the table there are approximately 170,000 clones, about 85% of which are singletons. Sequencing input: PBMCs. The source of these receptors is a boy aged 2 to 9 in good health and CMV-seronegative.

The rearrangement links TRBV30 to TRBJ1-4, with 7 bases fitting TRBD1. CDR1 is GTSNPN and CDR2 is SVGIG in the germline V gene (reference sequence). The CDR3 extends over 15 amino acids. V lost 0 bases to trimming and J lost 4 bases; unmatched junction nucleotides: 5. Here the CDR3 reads CAWSVSRGDNEKLFF. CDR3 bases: TGTGCCTGGAGTGTATCCAGGGGGGATAATGAAAAACTGTTTTTT.

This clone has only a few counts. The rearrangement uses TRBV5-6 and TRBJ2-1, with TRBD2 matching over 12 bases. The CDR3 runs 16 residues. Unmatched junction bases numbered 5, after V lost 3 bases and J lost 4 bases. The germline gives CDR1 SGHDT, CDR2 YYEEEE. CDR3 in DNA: TGTGCCAGCAGCTCTAGCGGGAGGGCCCCATACAATGAGCAGTTCTTC. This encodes CASSSSGRAPYNEQFF.

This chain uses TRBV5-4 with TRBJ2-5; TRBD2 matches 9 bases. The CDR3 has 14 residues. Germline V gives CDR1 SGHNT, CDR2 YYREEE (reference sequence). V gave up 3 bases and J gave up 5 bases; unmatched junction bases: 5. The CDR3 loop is CASSSGLALETQYF. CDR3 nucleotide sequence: TGTGCCAGCAGCTCGGGACTAGCTCTGGAGACCCAGTACTTC.

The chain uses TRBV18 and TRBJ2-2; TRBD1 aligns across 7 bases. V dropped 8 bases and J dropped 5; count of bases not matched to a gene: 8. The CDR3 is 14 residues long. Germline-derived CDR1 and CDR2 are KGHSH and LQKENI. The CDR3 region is CASITGAQTGELFF. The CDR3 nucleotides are TGTGCCAGCATCACAGGGGCGCAAACCGGGGAGCTGTTTTTT.

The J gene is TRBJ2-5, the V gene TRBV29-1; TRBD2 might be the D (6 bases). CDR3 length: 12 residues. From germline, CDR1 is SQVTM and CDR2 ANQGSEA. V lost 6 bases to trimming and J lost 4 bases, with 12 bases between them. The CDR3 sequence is CSVTSSPETQYF. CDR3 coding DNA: TGCAGCGTAACTAGCTCCCCAGAGACCCAGTACTTC. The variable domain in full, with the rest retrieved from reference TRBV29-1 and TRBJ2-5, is SAVISQKPSRDICQRGTSLTIQCQVDSQVTMMFWYRQQPGQSLTLIATANQGSEATYESGFVIDKFPISRPNLTFSTLTVSNMSPEDSSIYLCSVTSSPETQYFGPGTRLLVL.

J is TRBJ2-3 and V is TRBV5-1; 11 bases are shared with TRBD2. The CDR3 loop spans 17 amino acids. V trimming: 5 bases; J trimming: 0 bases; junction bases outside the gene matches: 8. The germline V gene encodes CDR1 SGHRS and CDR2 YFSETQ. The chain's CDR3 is CASSPPSGGLSTDTQYF. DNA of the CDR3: TGCGCCAGCAGTCCTCCTAGCGGGGGGTTGAGCACAGATACGCAGTATTTT.

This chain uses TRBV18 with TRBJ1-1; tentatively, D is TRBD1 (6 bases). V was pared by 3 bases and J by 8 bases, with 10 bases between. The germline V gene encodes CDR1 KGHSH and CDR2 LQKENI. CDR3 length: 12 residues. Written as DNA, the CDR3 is TGTGCCAGCTCACCCCTCGGGACAGAAGCTTTCTTT. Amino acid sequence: CASSPLGTEAFF.

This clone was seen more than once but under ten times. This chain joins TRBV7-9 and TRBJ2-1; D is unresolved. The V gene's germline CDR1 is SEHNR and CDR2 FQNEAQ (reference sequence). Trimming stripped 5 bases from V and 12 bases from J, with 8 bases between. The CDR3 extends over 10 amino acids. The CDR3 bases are TGTGCCAGCAGCCGACTGGTGCAGTTCTTC. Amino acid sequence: CASSRLVQFF.

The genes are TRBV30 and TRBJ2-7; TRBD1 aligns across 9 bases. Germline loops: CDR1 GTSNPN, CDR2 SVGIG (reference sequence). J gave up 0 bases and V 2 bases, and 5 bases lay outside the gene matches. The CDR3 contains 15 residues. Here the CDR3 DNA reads TGTGCCTGGAGTTCTCGGGACAGGGACTCCTACGAGCAGTACGTC. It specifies CAWSSRDRDSYEQYV.

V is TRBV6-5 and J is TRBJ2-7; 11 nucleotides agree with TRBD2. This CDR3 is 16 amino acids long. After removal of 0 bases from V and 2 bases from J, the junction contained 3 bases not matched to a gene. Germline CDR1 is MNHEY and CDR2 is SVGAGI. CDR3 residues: CASSYSGLAAAYEQYF. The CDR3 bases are TGTGCCAGCAGTTACTCGGGACTAGCGGCCGCCTACGAGCAGTACTTC.

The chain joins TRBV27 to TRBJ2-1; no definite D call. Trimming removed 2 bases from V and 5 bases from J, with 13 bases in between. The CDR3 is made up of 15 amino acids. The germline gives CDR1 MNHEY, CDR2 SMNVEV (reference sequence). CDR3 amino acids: CASSLAAPSNNEQFF. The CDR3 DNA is TGTGCCAGCAGTTTAGCGGCCCCGTCAAACAATGAGCAGTTCTTC.

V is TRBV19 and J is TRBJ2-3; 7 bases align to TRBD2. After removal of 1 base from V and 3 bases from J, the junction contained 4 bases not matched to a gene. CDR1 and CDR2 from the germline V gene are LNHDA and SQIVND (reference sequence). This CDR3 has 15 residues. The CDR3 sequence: CASSIGRERTDTQYF. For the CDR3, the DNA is TGTGCCAGTAGTATAGGGCGGGAGAGGACAGATACGCAGTATTTT.

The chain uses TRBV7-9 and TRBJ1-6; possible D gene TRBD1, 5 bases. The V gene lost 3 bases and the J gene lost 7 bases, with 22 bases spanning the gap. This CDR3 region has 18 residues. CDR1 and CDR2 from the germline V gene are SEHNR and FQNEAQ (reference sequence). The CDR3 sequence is CASSFAPVGGTGNSPLHF. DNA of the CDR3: TGTGCCAGCAGCTTTGCCCCCGTGGGAGGGACGGGCAATTCACCCCTCCACTTT.

The CDR3 loop is CASSQDRGNTEAFF. In DNA form, the CDR3 reads TGCGCCAGCAGCCAAGATCGGGGTAACACTGAAGCTTTCTTT. This sequence joins TRBV4-1 and TRBJ1-1; D is ambiguous. V was cut by 0 bases and J by 2 bases, with 7 bases left in between. The CDR3 length is 14 residues. Per the germline V gene, CDR1 is MGHRA and CDR2 is YSYEKL.

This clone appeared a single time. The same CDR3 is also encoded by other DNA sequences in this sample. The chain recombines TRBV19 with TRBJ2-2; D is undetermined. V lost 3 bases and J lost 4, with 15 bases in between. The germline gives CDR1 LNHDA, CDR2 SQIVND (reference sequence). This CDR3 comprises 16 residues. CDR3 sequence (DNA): TGTGCCAGTAGTATCCTGATTGACAAACCCACCGGGGAGCTGTTTTTT. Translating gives CASSILIDKPTGELFF. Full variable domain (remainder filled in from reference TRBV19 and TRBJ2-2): DGGITQSPKYLFRKEGQNVTLSCEQNLNHDAMYWYRQDPGQGLRLIYYSQIVNDFQKGDIAEGYSVSREKKESFPLTVTSAQKNPTAFYLCASSILIDKPTGELFFGEGSRLTVL.

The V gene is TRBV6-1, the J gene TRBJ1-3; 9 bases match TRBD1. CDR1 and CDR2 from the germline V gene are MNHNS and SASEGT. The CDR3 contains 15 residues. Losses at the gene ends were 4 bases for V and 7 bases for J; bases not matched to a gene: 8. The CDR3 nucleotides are TGTGCCAGCAGTGGGACAGGGGTTCTTCGGAACACCATATATTTT. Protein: CASSGTGVLRNTIYF.

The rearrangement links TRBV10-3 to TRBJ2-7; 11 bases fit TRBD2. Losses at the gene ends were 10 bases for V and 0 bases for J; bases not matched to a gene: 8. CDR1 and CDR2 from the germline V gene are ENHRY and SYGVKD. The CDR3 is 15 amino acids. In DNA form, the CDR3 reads TGTGCCACAAGAAGTACTAGCGGGGGCTCCTACGAGCAGTACTTC. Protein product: CATRSTSGGSYEQYF.

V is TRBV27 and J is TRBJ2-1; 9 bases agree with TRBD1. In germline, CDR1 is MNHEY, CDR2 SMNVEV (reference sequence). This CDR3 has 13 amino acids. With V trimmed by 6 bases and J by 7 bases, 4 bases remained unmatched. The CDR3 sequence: CASSPTGGNEQFF. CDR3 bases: TGTGCCAGCAGCCCGACAGGGGGAAATGAGCAGTTCTTC.

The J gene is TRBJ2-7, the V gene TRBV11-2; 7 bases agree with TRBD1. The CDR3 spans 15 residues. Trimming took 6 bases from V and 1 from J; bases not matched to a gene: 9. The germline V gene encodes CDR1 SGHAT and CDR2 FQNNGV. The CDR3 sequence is CASRRNRDSSYEQYF. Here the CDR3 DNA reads TGTGCCAGCAGACGGAACCGGGACAGTTCCTACGAGCAGTACTTC. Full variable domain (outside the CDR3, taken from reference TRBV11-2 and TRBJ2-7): EAGVAQSPRYKIIEKRQSVAFWCNPISGHATLYWYQQILGQGPKLLIQFQNNGVVDDSQLPKDRFSAERLKGVDSTLKIQPAKLEDSAVYLCASRRNRDSSYEQYFGPGTRLTVT.

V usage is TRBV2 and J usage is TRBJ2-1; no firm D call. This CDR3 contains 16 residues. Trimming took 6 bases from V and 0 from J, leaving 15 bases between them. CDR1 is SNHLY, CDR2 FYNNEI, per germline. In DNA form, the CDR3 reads TGTGCCAGCAGCGAAATGACAAGAAGCTCCTACAATGAGCAGTTCTTC. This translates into CASSEMTRSSYNEQFF.

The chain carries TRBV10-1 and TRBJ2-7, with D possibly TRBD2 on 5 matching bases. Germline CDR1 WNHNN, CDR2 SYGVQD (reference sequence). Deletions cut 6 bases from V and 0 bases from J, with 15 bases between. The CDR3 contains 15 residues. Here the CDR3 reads CASRHGLNFSYEQYF. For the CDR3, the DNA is TGCGCCAGCAGGCACGGACTGAATTTCTCCTACGAGCAGTACTTC.

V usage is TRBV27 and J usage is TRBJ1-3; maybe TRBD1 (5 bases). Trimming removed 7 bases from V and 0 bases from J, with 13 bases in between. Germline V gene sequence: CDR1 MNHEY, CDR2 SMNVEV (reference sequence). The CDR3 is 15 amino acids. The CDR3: CASKRGTLSGNTIYF. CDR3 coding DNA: TGTGCCAGCAAACGGGGGACCCTCTCTGGAAACACCATATATTTT.

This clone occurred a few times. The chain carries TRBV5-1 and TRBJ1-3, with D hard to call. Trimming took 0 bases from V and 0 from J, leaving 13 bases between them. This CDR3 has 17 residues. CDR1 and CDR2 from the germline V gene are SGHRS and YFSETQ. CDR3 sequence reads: CASSLDSGSNSGNTIYF. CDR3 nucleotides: TGCGCCAGCAGCTTGGATAGCGGCAGTAACTCTGGAAACACCATATATTTT.